A selection of T cell receptor beta chains follows, all from one sample in a study of blood T cell repertoires in COVID-19. TCRdb keeps only in-frame clones here, not all; method: immunoSEQ multiplex PCR. The data contain 150,000 to 200,000 clones, roughly four fifths of them singletons. Material for sequencing was peripheral blood. The receptors stem from an elderly woman with acute or convalescent COVID-19. Each CDR3 is given with its conserved first and last residue. The D gene is left open where the match is weak. Expanded clones are given a class, and other clones once, few, many or no size at all.

abundance	len	v_gene	j_gene	d_gene	CDR3nt	CDR3aa
once	16	TRBV6-5	TRBJ1-4	-	TGTGCCAGCAGTTCCCCCAGACAGTGGGGGGATGAAAAACTGTTTTTT	CASSSPRQWGDEKLFF
-	15	TRBV10-3	TRBJ1-2	-	TGTGCCATCAGTGAAACCAGGGCCTCGGGGGAGGGCTACACCTTC	CAISETRASGEGYTF
few	15	TRBV6-6	TRBJ1-1	TRBD1	TGTGCCAGCAGTTTTTCGACAGGGGGCGTCTCTGAAGCTTTCTTT	CASSFSTGGVSEAFF
-	13	TRBV28	TRBJ1-1	-	TGTGCCAGCAGCCTACCCGTGAACACTGAAGCTTTCTTT	CASSLPVNTEAFF
-	12	TRBV7-9	TRBJ1-1	-	TGTGCCAGCAGCCTGGGAGTGGCACAAGCTTTCTTT	CASSLGVAQAFF
-	14	TRBV30	TRBJ2-7	TRBD1	TGTGCCTGGAGCCCGACAGGGTCTTTCTACGAGCAGTACTTC	CAWSPTGSFYEQYF
-	16	TRBV4-3	TRBJ2-7	TRBD2	TGCGCCAGCAGCCAAGATCTCGGGGGGGGATCCTACGAGCAGTACTTC	CASSQDLGGGSYEQYF
few	13	TRBV27	TRBJ1-3	TRBD1	TGTGCCAGCCGGGACAGGGCCGGAAACACCATATATTTT	CASRDRAGNTIYF
once	16	TRBV6-5	TRBJ1-2	-	TGTGCCAGCAGTTACAGGGGAATGAAGTCTAACTATGGCTACACCTTC	CASSYRGMKSNYGYTF
-	14	TRBV2	TRBJ2-2	TRBD2	TGTGCCAGCAAGGGACTAGCGAGCACCGGGGAGCTGTTTTTT	CASKGLASTGELFF
-	16	TRBV5-1	TRBJ2-1	-	TGCGCCAGCAGGGAGGGAGGATCAAGCTCCTACAATGAGCAGTTCTTC	CASREGGSSSYNEQFF
once	15	TRBV29-1	TRBJ1-1	-	TGCAGCGTTGAATTTTTTGGAGGGGCTCCCACCGAAGCTTTCTTT	CSVEFFGGAPTEAFF
-	16	TRBV4-2	TRBJ1-1	-	TGTGCCAGCAGCCAAGAACGCGTACCGGGACTAAGGAGGGCTTTCTTT	CASSQERVPGLRRAFF
-	13	TRBV6-5	TRBJ2-1	-	TGTGCCCCCCCTCAGGGGTCCTACAATGAGCAGTTCTTC	CAPPQGSYNEQFF
once	14	TRBV5-1	TRBJ2-5	TRBD1	TGCGCCAGCAGCTCGGGACAGCTTAAAGAGACCCAGTACTTC	CASSSGQLKETQYF
-	15	TRBV2	TRBJ2-1	-	TGTGCCAGCAGTGACGGCCCCGCGGCCTACAATGAGCAGTTCTTC	CASSDGPAAYNEQFF
once	16	TRBV2	TRBJ1-2	TRBD1	TGTGCCAGCAGTGAAAGTGGGCGGGGACAGAACTATGGCTACACCTTC	CASSESGRGQNYGYTF
once	18	TRBV9	TRBJ2-2	TRBD2	TGTGCCAGCAGCACTCATAGGTGGGGGGGAGCGAACACCGGGGAGCTGTTTTTT	CASSTHRWGGANTGELFF
-	15	TRBV21-1	TRBJ1-4	-	TGTGCCAGCAGCACCTGGGACAGGGAGAGGGAAAAACTGTTTTTT	CASSTWDREREKLFF
-	13	TRBV19	TRBJ2-7	-	TGTGCCAGTAGTAACCGACGGGGTTTCGAGCAGTACTTC	CASSNRRGFEQYF
-	14	TRBV5-1	TRBJ1-2	TRBD1	TGCGCCAGCAGCCGGGACAGGGATATCTATGGCTACACCTTC	CASSRDRDIYGYTF
few	15	TRBV19	TRBJ2-2	TRBD2	TGTGCCAGTACCCCTAGCGGGGGGGCCGCCGGGGAGCTGTTTTTT	CASTPSGGAAGELFF
-	15	TRBV5-1	TRBJ2-7	TRBD2	TGCGCCAGCAGCTTTACTAGCGGGGGGGCTGGAGAGCAGTACTTC	CASSFTSGGAGEQYF
-	16	TRBV28	TRBJ1-1	-	TGTGCCAGCAGTTTTTCCTTTCCGCGAACGAACACTGAAGCTTTCTTT	CASSFSFPRTNTEAFF
-	13	TRBV29-1	TRBJ1-5	-	TGCAGCGTTGCCCCGACAGTCAATCAGCCCCAGCATTTT	CSVAPTVNQPQHF
-	14	TRBV7-9	TRBJ1-1	-	TGTGCCAGCAGCTTAGAGGGGTATTTCACTGAAGCTTTCTTT	CASSLEGYFTEAFF
-	13	TRBV27	TRBJ2-3	-	TGTGCCAGCAGCCGAATAGACACAGATACGCAGTATTTT	CASSRIDTDTQYF
-	12	TRBV28	TRBJ2-7	-	TGTGCCAGCAGTTTCCAGTCCTACGAGCAGTACTTC	CASSFQSYEQYF
-	13	TRBV2	TRBJ2-5	-	TGTGCCAGCAGTCTTCGGGTCTTGAGTGCCCAGTACTTC	CASSLRVLSAQYF
-	17	TRBV3-1/TRBV3-2	TRBJ2-2	-	TGTGCCAGCAGTCCCGACAGGAAGCAATCGAACACCGGGGAGCTGTTTTTT	CASSPDRKQSNTGELFF
-	15	TRBV18	TRBJ1-3	-	TGTGCCAGCTCACCAGGGGACTTCTCTGGAAACACCATATATTTT	CASSPGDFSGNTIYF
-	13	TRBV14	TRBJ2-5	TRBD1	TGTGCCAGCAGCCGGGACAGACAAGAGACCCAGTACTTC	CASSRDRQETQYF
once	16	TRBV3-1/TRBV3-2	TRBJ1-5	TRBD1	TGTGCCAGCAGCCAAGATAGGGACAGCATCAATCAGCCCCAGCATTTT	CASSQDRDSINQPQHF
-	15	TRBV5-4	TRBJ2-7	TRBD2	TGTGCCAGCAGCTTGTTGACTAGCGGGGGCCACGAGCAGTACTTC	CASSLLTSGGHEQYF
-	14	TRBV19	TRBJ2-7	-	TGTGCCAGTAGTATATACACAGGTGATTACGAGCAGTACTTC	CASSIYTGDYEQYF
-	15	TRBV4-2	TRBJ1-3	-	TGTGCCAGCAGCCCCGGTATGAACTCTGGAAACACCATATATTTT	CASSPGMNSGNTIYF
-	17	TRBV19	TRBJ2-7	-	TGTGCCAGTAGTATAGGCCCGGCGGGACAGTTCCCCTACGAGCAGTACTTC	CASSIGPAGQFPYEQYF
-	14	TRBV2	TRBJ2-5	TRBD2	TGTGCCAGCAGTGACCGGGGGGGCCATGAGACCCAGTACTTC	CASSDRGGHETQYF
-	16	TRBV5-1	TRBJ1-2	TRBD1	TGCGCCAGCAGCCTCGGCCCACAGGGGGCTGGCTATGGCTACACCTTC	CASSLGPQGAGYGYTF
-	14	TRBV5-1	TRBJ2-7	TRBD1	TGCGCCAGCAGCGTGCGGGACAGGGCCGGCGAGCAGTACTTC	CASSVRDRAGEQYF
once	12	TRBV28	TRBJ2-7	-	TGTGCCAGCAGTTCTAGGCGCTACGAGCAGTACTTC	CASSSRRYEQYF
-	14	TRBV29-1	TRBJ2-7	-	TGCAGCGTTGACAGGGGCTCCAGCTCCTACGAGCAGTACTTC	CSVDRGSSSYEQYF
-	15	TRBV3-1/TRBV3-2	TRBJ2-2	-	TGTGCCAGCAGCCACCGACAGGCGAACACCGGGGAGCTGTTTTTT	CASSHRQANTGELFF
-	12	TRBV5-4	TRBJ1-2	-	TGTGCCAGCAGCTTCGCAGGGTACCCCTACACCTTC	CASSFAGYPYTF
-	14	TRBV6-1	TRBJ2-2	-	TGTGCCAGCAGCAGCCTAGGAGGGACCGGGGAGCTGTTTTTT	CASSSLGGTGELFF
-	13	TRBV19	TRBJ2-3	-	TGTGCCAGTGGTCGAGGGAACACAGATACGCAGTATTTT	CASGRGNTDTQYF
-	13	TRBV30	TRBJ1-2	TRBD1	TGTGCCGCCGGGACAGGGGGAGACTATGGCTACACCTTC	CAAGTGGDYGYTF
-	15	TRBV4-3	TRBJ2-2	-	TGCGCCAGCAGCCAAGCTACCCGGGGGACCGGGGAGCTGTTTTTT	CASSQATRGTGELFF
-	18	TRBV12-5	TRBJ1-3	-	TGTGCTAGTGGTATGCGATTCTCAGGAGGAAGCTCTGGAAACACCATATATTTT	CASGMRFSGGSSGNTIYF
-	14	TRBV24-1	TRBJ2-5	-	TGTGCCACCAGTGATTCAGGGATTAGGGAGACCCAGTACTTC	CATSDSGIRETQYF
-	14	TRBV3-1/TRBV3-2	TRBJ1-6	TRBD1	TGTGCCAGCAGGTCCGGGACAGGGAATTCACCCCTCCACTTT	CASRSGTGNSPLHF
-	14	TRBV6-5	TRBJ1-5	-	TGTGCCAGCACGAAGGAGTATAGCAATCAGCCCCAGCATTTT	CASTKEYSNQPQHF
-	12	TRBV15	TRBJ1-1	-	TGTGCCACCAGGCGGGGCTTGGGGGAAGCTTTCTTT	CATRRGLGEAFF